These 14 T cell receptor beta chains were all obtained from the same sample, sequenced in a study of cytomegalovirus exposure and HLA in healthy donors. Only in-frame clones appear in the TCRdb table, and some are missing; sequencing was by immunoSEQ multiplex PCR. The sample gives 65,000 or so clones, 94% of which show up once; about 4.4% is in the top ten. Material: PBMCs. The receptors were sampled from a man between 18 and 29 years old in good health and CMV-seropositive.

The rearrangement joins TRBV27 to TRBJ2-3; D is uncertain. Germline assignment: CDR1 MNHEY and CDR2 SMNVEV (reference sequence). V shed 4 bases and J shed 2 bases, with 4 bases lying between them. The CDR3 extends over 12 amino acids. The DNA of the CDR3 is TGTGCCAGCAGTTCCGTCACAGATACGCAGTATTTT. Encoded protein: CASSSVTDTQYF.

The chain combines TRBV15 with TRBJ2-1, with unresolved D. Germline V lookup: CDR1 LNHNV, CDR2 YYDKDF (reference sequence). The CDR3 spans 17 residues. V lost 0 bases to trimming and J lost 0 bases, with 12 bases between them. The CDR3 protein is CATSRDPRLTSYNEQFF. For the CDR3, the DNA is TGTGCCACCAGCAGAGATCCTCGACTTACCTCCTACAATGAGCAGTTCTTC. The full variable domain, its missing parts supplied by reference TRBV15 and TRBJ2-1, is DAMVIQNPRYQVTQFGKPVTLSCSQTLNHNVMYWYQQKSSQAPKLLFHYYDKDFNNEADTPDNFQSRRPNTSFCFLDIRSPGLGDTAMYLCATSRDPRLTSYNEQFFGPGTRLTVL.

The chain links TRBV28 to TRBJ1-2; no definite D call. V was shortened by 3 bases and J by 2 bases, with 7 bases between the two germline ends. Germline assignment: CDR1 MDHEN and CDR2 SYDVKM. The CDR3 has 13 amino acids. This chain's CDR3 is CASSFPENYGYTF. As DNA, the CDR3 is TGTGCCAGCAGTTTCCCGGAGAACTATGGCTACACCTTC.

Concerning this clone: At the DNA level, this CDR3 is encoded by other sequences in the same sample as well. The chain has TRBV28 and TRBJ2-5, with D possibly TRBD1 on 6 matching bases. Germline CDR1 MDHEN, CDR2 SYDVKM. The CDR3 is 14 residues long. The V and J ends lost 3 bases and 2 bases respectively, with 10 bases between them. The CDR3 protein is CASSLDRAQETQYF. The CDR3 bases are TGTGCCAGCAGTTTGGACAGAGCACAAGAGACCCAGTACTTC. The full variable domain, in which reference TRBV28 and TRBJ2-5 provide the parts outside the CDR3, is DVKVTQSSRYLVKRTGEKVFLECVQDMDHENMFWYRQDPGLGLRLIYFSYDVKMKEKGDIPEGYSVSREKKERFSLILESASTNQTSMYLCASSLDRAQETQYFGPGTRLLVL.

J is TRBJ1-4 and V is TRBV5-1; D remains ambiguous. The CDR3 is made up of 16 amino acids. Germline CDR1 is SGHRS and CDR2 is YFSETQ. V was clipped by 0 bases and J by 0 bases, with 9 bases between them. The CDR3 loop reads CASSLDRGTTNEKLFF. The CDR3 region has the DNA TGCGCCAGCAGCTTGGACCGAGGAACAACTAATGAAAAACTGTTTTTT.

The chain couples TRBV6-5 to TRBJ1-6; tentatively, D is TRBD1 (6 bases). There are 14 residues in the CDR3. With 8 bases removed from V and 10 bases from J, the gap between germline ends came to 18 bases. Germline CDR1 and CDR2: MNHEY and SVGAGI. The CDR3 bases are TGTGCCAGCGGCTTCACAGGGCTCATATCACCCCTCCACTTT. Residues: CASGFTGLISPLHF.

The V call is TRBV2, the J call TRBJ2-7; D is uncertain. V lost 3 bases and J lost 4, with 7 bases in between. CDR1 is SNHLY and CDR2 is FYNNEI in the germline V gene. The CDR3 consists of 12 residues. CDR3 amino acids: CASSDDFYEQYF. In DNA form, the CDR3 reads TGTGCCAGCAGTGATGACTTTTACGAGCAGTACTTC. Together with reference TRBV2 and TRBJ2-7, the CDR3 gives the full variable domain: EPEVTQTPSHQVTQMGQEVILRCVPISNHLYFYWYRQILGQKVEFLVSFYNNEISEKSEIFDDQFSVERPDGSNFTLKIRSTKLEDSAMYFCASSDDFYEQYFGPGTRLTVT.

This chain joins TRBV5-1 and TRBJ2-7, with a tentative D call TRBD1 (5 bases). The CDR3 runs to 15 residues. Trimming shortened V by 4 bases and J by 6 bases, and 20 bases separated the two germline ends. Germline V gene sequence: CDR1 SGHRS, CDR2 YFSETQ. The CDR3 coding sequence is TGCGCCAGCAGCCCAGGGAACCTAAACTCGGGCGAGCAGTACTTC. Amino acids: CASSPGNLNSGEQYF.

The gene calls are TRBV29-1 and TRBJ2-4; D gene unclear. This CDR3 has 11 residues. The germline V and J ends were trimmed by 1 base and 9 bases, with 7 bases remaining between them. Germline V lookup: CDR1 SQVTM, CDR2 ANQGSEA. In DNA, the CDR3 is TGCAGCGTTGAAGTCAGTGGCATTCAGTACTTC. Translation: CSVEVSGIQYF.

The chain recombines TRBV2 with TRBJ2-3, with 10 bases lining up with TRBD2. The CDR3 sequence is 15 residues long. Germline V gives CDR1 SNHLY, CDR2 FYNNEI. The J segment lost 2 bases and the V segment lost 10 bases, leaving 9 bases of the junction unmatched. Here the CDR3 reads CAILAGAAHTDTQYF. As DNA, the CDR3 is TGTGCCATTCTAGCGGGAGCAGCACACACAGATACGCAGTATTTT. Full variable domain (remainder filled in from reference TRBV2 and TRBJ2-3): EPEVTQTPSHQVTQMGQEVILRCVPISNHLYFYWYRQILGQKVEFLVSFYNNEISEKSEIFDDQFSVERPDGSNFTLKIRSTKLEDSAMYFCAILAGAAHTDTQYFGPGTRLTVL.

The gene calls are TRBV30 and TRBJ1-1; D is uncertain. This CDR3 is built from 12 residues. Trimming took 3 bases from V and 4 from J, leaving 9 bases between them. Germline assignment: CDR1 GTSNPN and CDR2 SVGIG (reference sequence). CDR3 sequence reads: CAWRAGVTEAFF. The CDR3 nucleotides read TGTGCCTGGAGAGCCGGGGTCACTGAAGCTTTCTTT.

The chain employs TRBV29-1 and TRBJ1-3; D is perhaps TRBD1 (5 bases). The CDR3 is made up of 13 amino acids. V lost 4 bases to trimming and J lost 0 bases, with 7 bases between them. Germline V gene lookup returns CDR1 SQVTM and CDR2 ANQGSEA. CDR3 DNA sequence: TGCAGCGTTGGACAGACCTCTGGAAACACCATATATTTT. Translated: CSVGQTSGNTIYF.

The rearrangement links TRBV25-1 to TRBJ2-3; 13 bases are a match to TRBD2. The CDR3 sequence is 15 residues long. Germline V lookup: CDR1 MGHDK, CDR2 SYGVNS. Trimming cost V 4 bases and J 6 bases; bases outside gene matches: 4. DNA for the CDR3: TGTGCCAGCAGTGGGGGACTAGCGGGAACCGATACGCAGTATTTT. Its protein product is CASSGGLAGTDTQYF.

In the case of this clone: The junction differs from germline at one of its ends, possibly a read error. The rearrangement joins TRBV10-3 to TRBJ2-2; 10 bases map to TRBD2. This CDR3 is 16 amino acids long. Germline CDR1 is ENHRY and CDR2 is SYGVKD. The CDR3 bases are TGTGCCATCAGCACTAGCGGGGCAACGAACGCCGGGGAGCTGTTTTTT. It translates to CAISTSGATNAGELFF.